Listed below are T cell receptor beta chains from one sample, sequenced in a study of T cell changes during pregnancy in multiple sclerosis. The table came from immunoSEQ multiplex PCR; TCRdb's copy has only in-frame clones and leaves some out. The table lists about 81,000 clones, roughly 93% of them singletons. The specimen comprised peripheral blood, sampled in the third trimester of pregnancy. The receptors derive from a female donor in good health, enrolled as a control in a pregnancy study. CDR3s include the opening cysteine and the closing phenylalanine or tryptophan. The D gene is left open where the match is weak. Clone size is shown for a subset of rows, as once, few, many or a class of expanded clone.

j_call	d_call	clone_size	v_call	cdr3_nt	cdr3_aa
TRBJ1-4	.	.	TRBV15	TGTGCCACCAGCAGAGTTATGGAAGCGGAAAAACTGTTTTTT	CATSRVMEAEKLFF
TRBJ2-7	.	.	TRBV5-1	TGCGCCAGCAGCTCGAGGGCCGGGACAACCCTTAGGTCCTACGAGCAGTACTTC	CASSSRAGTTLRSYEQYF
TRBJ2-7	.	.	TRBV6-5	TGTGCCAGCAGTTACTCCAACCTCGGTCCTCTGAGGGAGCAGTACTTC	CASSYSNLGPLREQYF
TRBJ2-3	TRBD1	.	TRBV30	TGTGCCTGGACCCCGGGGGACAGGACCACAGATACGCAGTATTTT	CAWTPGDRTTDTQYF
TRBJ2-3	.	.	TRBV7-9	TGTGCCAGCCCTCCAACGTGGCCTAGCACAGATACGCAGTATTTT	CASPPTWPSTDTQYF
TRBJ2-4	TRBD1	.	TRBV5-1	TGCGCCAGCAGCTTGGAAGGGACAGGGAAAAACATTCAGTACTTC	CASSLEGTGKNIQYF
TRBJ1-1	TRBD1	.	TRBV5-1	TGCGCCAGCAGGCGACAGGGAAGACGTACTGAAGCTTTCTTT	CASRRQGRRTEAFF
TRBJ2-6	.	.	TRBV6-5	TGTGCCAGCAGTTCCCTACCTGGGGCCAACGTCCTGACTTTC	CASSSLPGANVLTF
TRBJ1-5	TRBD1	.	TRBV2	TGTGCCAGCAGCCCGGGACAGCCCAATCAGCCCCAGCATTTT	CASSPGQPNQPQHF
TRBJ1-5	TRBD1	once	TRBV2	TGTGCCAGCAGCGCGGACAGGGTACATCAGCCCCAGCATTTT	CASSADRVHQPQHF
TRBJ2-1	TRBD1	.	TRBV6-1	TGTGCCAGCGAACCGGGACAGTACTACAATGAGCAGTTCTTC	CASEPGQYYNEQFF
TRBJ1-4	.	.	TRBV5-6	TGTGCCAGCAGCGCGGAGGAGGTTAGGGAAAAACTGTTTTTT	CASSAEEVREKLFF
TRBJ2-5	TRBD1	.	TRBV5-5	TGTGCCAGCAGCTTGCCCCAGGGGGCCTGGGAGACCCAGTACTTC	CASSLPQGAWETQYF
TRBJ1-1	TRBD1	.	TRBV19	TGTGCCAGCAAACGGGACAGGGGTCTTTTGGACACTGAAGCTTTCTTT	CASKRDRGLLDTEAFF
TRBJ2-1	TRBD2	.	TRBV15	TGTGCCACCAGCAGAGTAGCGGGAGACAATGAGCAGTTCTTC	CATSRVAGDNEQFF
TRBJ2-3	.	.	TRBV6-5	TGTGCCAGCAGTCTGCGGTTGGAATTTGATACGCAGTATTTT	CASSLRLEFDTQYF
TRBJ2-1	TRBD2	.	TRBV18	TGTGCCAGCTCACCACTTCCATCTAGCGGGAGCTCCTACAATGAGCAGTTCTTC	CASSPLPSSGSSYNEQFF
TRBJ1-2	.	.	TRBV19	TGTGCCAGTAAGACCAGGGCGGCGGACTATGGCTACACCTTC	CASKTRAADYGYTF
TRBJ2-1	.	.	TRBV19	TGTGCCAGTAGTATAGATCTATTCGTCAATGAGCAGTTCTTC	CASSIDLFVNEQFF
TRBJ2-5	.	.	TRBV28	TGTGCCAGCAGTTCGAACCGAAAGGGGGAGACCCAGTACTTC	CASSSNRKGETQYF
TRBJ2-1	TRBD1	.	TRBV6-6	TGTGCCAGCAGTTCACCGGGACAGGGTAGGAATGAGCAGTTCTTC	CASSSPGQGRNEQFF
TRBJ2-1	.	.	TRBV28	TGTGCCAGCAGTTCAGGGGCCTACAATGAGCAGTTCTTC	CASSSGAYNEQFF
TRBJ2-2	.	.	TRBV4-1	TGCGCCAGCAGCCCGGCCGGTAGCGAGAACACCGGGGAGCTGTTTTTT	CASSPAGSENTGELFF
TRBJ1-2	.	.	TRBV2	TGTGCCAGCAAAGCCGGGTTTCAAGCTAACTATGGCTACACCTTC	CASKAGFQANYGYTF
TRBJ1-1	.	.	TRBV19	TGTGCCAGTAGTCCCCCGACAGGGAACACTGAAGCTTTCTTT	CASSPPTGNTEAFF
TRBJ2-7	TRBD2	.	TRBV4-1	TGCGCCAGCAGCCAAGTTGCGGGAGCGGGGGAGCAGTACTTC	CASSQVAGAGEQYF
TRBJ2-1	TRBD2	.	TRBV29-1	TGCAGCGTCGGGACTAGCGGTGAGCAGTTCTTC	CSVGTSGEQFF
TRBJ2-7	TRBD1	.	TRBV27	TGTGCCAGCAGTCCAAGACCGGGACAGAAGTCCTACGAGCAGTACTTC	CASSPRPGQKSYEQYF
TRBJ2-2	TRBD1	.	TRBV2	TGTGCCAGCAGAGGACAGGTCGGCGGGGAGCTGTTTTTT	CASRGQVGGELFF
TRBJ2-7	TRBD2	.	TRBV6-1	TGTCTAACGTGGGGAGGGGACGAGCAGTACTTC	CLTWGGDEQYF
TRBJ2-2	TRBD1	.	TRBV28	TGTGCCAGCAGGACAGGGCCCGGGGAGCTGTTTTTT	CASRTGPGELFF
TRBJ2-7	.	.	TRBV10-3	TGTGCCATCAGGGAAGGACAGCTAATAAGCTACGAGCAGTACTTC	CAIREGQLISYEQYF
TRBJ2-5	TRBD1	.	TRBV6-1	TGTGCCAGCAGTGAAGGGGACAGGGGAGAGACCCAGTACTTC	CASSEGDRGETQYF
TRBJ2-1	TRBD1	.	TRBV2	TGTGCCAGCAGTGGGGCCAGGGGGATCCACAATGAGCAGTTCTTC	CASSGARGIHNEQFF
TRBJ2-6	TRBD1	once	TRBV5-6	TGTGCCAGCAGAGTCACAGGGGGTGGGGCCAACGTCCTGACTTTC	CASRVTGGGANVLTF
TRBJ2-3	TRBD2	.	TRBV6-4	TGTGCCAGCAGTGAGGGCCGCGGGAGTAGCACAGATACGCAGTATTTT	CASSEGRGSSTDTQYF
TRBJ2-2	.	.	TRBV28	TGTGCCAGCAGCTGGAACACCGGGGAGCTGTTTTTT	CASSWNTGELFF
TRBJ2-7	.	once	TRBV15	TGTGCCACCAGCGCGCTCGCATACGAGCAGTACTTC	CATSALAYEQYF
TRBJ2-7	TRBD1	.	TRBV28	TGTGCCAGCAGTTACGGGACAGGGGTTGCCGAGCAGTACTTC	CASSYGTGVAEQYF
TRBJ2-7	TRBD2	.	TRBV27	TGTGCCAGCAGTCCCGGGACTAGCGGGAGTTACGAGCAGTACTTC	CASSPGTSGSYEQYF
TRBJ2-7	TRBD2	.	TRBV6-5	TGTGCCAGCAGTCGCACGACTAGCGGCTCCTACGAGCAGTACTTC	CASSRTTSGSYEQYF
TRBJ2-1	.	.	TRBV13	TGTGCCAGCACCCTGCCTAGCGCCAATGAGCAGTTCTTC	CASTLPSANEQFF
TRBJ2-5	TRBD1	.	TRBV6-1	TGTGCCAGCAGGAACAGGGGGCTGGGGGAGACCCAGTACTTC	CASRNRGLGETQYF
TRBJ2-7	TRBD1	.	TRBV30	TGTGCCGGACGGGACAGGGAGACCTACGAGCAGTACTTC	CAGRDRETYEQYF
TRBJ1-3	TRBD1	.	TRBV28	TGTGCCAGCAGCGGATCAGGGGGCAGGGTATCTGGAAACACCATATATTTT	CASSGSGGRVSGNTIYF
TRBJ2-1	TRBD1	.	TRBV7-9	TGTGCCAGCACCCTCCCAGGGCAGGGGGCCAAGAGCTCCTACAATGAGCAGTTCTTC	CASTLPGQGAKSSYNEQFF
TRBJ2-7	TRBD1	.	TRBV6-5	TGTGCCAGCAGTTTGGACAGGGCCTCCTACGAGCAGTACTTC	CASSLDRASYEQYF
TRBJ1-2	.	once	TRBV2	TGTGCCAGCAGCGAACAGGACTATGGCTACACCTTC	CASSEQDYGYTF
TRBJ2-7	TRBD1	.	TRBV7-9	TGTGCCAGCAGCTCTAGGACAGGGGGCGACGAGCAGTACTTC	CASSSRTGGDEQYF
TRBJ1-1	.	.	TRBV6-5	TGTGCCAGCAGTTATAACAGAGAAGCTTTCTTT	CASSYNREAFF
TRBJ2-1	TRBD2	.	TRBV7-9	TGTGCCAGCAGCTGGGGACTAGCTGACTACAATGAGCAGTTCTTC	CASSWGLADYNEQFF
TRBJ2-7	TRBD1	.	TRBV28	TGTGCCAGCAGTCCTCTGAGGCAGGGGGAGAACGAGCAGTACTTC	CASSPLRQGENEQYF